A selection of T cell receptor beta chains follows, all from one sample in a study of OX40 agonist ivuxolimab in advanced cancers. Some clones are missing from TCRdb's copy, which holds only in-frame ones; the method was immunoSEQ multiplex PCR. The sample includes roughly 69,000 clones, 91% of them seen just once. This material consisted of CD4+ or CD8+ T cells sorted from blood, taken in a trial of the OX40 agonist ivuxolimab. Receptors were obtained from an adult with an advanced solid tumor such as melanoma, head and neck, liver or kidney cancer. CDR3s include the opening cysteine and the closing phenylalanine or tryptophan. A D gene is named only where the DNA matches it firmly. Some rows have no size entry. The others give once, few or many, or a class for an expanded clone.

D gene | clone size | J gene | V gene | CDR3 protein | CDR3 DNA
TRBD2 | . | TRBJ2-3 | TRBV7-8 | CASSLASGRVLTDTQYF | TGTGCCAGCAGCTTAGCTAGCGGGAGGGTTTTAACGGATACGCAGTATTTT
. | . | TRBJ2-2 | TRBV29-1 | CSVAGAGTGGELFF | TGCAGCGTTGCTGGTGCGGGGACCGGCGGGGAGCTGTTTTTT
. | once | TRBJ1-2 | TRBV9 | CASSVEDAGFDGYTF | TGTGCCAGCAGCGTAGAGGATGCGGGGTTCGATGGCTACACCTTC
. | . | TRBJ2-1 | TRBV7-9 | CASSLVGREGNEQFF | TGTGCCAGCAGTTTAGTGGGCAGGGAAGGGAATGAGCAGTTCTTC
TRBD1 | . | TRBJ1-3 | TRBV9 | CASSGTGNGNTIYF | TGTGCCAGCAGCGGGACAGGGAATGGAAACACCATATATTTT
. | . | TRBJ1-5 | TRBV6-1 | CASRSLRRSNQPQHF | TGTGCCAGCCGAAGCCTAAGGAGGAGCAATCAGCCCCAGCATTTT
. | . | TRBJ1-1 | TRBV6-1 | CASSDNLLQNTEAFF | TGTGCCAGCAGTGATAATTTGCTCCAGAACACTGAAGCTTTCTTT
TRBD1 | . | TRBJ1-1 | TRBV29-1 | CSESGTGVTEAFF | TGCAGCGAGTCCGGGACAGGGGTAACTGAAGCTTTCTTT
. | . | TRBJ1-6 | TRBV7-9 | CASSLGASPLHF | TGTGCCAGCAGCTTAGGGGCCTCACCCCTCCACTTT
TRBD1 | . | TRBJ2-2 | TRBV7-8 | CASSEIYRDRGLDGELFF | TGTGCCAGCAGCGAAATATACCGGGACAGGGGGCTAGACGGGGAGCTGTTTTTT
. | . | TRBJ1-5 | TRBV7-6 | CASSLRSNQPQHF | TGTGCCAGCAGCTTACGTAGCAATCAGCCCCAGCATTTT
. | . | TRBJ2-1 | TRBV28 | CASRKGLWGVDEQFF | TGTGCCAGCAGGAAGGGGCTCTGGGGCGTGGATGAGCAGTTCTTC
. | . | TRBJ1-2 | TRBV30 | CAWGGDEVGYTF | TGTGCCTGGGGGGGAGACGAAGTAGGCTACACCTTC
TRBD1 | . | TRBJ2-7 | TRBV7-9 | CASSLVNRGLVSYEQYF | TGTGCCAGCAGCTTGGTGAACAGGGGTCTAGTCTCCTACGAGCAGTACTTC
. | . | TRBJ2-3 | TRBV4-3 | CASSQDASGTDTQYF | TGCGCCAGCAGCCAAGATGCCAGCGGCACAGATACGCAGTATTTT
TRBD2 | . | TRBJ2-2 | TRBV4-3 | CASSEGVGLAGGNTGELFF | TGCGCCAGCAGCGAAGGCGTTGGACTAGCGGGAGGGAACACCGGGGAGCTGTTTTTT
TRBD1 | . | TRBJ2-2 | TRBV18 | CASSRNPTGTTGELFF | TGTGCCAGCTCTCGGAATCCGACAGGGACCACCGGGGAGCTGTTTTTT
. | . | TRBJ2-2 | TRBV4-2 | CASSQEQGFWELFF | TGTGCCAGCAGCCAAGAACAGGGTTTTTGGGAGCTGTTTTTT
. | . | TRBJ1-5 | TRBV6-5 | CASSYGSNQPQHF | TGTGCCAGCAGTTACGGGAGCAATCAGCCCCAGCATTTT
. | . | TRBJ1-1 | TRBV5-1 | CASSKNRDILKSEAFF | TGCGCCAGCAGCAAAAACAGGGACATACTTAAATCTGAAGCTTTCTTT
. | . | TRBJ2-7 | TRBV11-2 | CASSSEGGPAYEQYF | TGTGCCAGCAGTTCCGAGGGTGGCCCAGCCTACGAGCAGTACTTC
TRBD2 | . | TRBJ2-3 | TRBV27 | CASSLAGVADTQYF | TGTGCCAGCAGTTTAGCGGGAGTAGCAGATACGCAGTATTTT
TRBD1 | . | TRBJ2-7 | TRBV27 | CASRDRVTYEQYF | TGTGCCAGCAGGGACAGGGTTACCTACGAGCAGTACTTC
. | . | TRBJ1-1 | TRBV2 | CASRPLRQDPEAFF | TGTGCCAGCAGGCCCCTCCGACAGGACCCTGAAGCTTTCTTT
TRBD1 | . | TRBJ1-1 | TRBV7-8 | CASSADRGAEAFF | TGTGCCAGCAGCGCCGACAGGGGCGCTGAAGCTTTCTTT
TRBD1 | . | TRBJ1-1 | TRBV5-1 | CASRVGTGLSSEAFF | TGCGCCAGCAGAGTTGGGACAGGGCTGTCATCCGAAGCTTTCTTT
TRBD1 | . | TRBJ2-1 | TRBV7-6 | CASSSRDRVIF | TGTGCCAGCAGCTCCCGGGACAGGGTGATCTTC
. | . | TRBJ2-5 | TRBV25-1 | CASSLGWGDETQYF | TGTGCCAGCAGTTTGGGCTGGGGGGATGAGACCCAGTACTTC
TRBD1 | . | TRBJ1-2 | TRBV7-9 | CASTPPSGQLLYGYTF | TGTGCCAGCACCCCCCCGTCGGGACAGCTTCTCTATGGCTACACCTTC
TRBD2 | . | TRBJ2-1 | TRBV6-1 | CASSEARGVPYNEQFF | TGTGCCAGCAGTGAAGCGCGGGGGGTCCCCTACAATGAGCAGTTCTTC
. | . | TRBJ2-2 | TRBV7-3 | CASSLWTGANTGELFF | TGTGCCAGCAGCTTATGGACGGGGGCGAACACCGGGGAGCTGTTTTTT
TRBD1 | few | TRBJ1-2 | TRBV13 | CASSLGTGVNYGYTF | TGTGCCAGCAGCCTCGGGACAGGGGTAAACTATGGCTACACCTTC
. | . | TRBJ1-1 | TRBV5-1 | CASSFVNTEAFF | TGCGCCAGCAGCTTTGTGAACACTGAAGCTTTCTTT
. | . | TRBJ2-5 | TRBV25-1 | CASSEMSAAEETQYF | TGTGCCAGCAGTGAGATGTCGGCGGCAGAAGAGACCCAGTACTTC
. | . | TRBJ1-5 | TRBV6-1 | CASSELRGGNQPQHF | TGTGCCAGCAGTGAACTCAGAGGAGGCAATCAGCCCCAGCATTTT
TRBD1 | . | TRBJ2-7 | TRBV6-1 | CASSEASLGQGGYEQYF | TGTGCCAGCAGTGAAGCATCTTTGGGACAGGGAGGGTATGAGCAGTACTTC
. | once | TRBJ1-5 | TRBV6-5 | CASSYTLDQPQHF | TGTGCCAGCAGTTACACCCTCGATCAGCCCCAGCATTTT
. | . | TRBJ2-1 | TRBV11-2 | CASSRTARGNEQFF | TGTGCCAGCAGTAGGACGGCTAGAGGCAATGAGCAGTTCTTC
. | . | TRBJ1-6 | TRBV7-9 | CASSDVQEYNSPLHF | TGTGCCAGCAGCGACGTACAGGAGTATAATTCACCCCTCCACTTT
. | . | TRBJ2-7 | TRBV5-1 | CASSPGLPDLYEQYF | TGCGCCAGCAGCCCGGGCCTACCCGATCTCTACGAGCAGTACTTC
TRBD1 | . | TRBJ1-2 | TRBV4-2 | CASSQETGGSFGYTF | TGTGCCAGCAGCCAGGAGACAGGGGGCTCGTTTGGCTACACCTTC
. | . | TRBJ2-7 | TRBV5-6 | CASSPKGEHEQYF | TGTGCCAGCAGCCCGAAAGGGGAACACGAGCAGTACTTC
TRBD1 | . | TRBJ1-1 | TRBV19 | CASSPTGTGDTEAFF | TGTGCCAGTAGTCCCACCGGGACAGGGGACACTGAAGCTTTCTTT
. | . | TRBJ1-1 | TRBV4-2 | CASSQGGRAEAFF | TGTGCCAGCAGCCAAGGGGGAAGGGCTGAAGCTTTCTTT
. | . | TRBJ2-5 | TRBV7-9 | CASSWQLETQYF | TGTGCCAGCAGCTGGCAGTTGGAGACCCAGTACTTC
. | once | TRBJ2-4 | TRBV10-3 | CAISESTVGENIQYF | TGTGCCATCAGTGAGTCGACAGTAGGCGAAAACATTCAGTACTTC
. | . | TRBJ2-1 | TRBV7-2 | CASSLEVVLLYNEQFF | TGTGCCAGCAGCTTAGAAGTAGTACTACTATACAATGAGCAGTTCTTC
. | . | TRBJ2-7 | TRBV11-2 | CASSLVQLGVNYEQYF | TGTGCCAGCAGCTTAGTTCAGCTTGGAGTCAACTACGAGCAGTACTTC
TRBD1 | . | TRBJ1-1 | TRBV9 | CASSVEQGWNTEAFF | TGTGCCAGCAGCGTAGAACAGGGGTGGAACACTGAAGCTTTCTTT
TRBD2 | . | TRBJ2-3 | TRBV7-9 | CASSLEAGVDTDTQYF | TGTGCCAGCAGCTTAGAGGCGGGGGTGGACACAGATACGCAGTATTTT
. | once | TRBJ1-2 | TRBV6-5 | CASSYSSMAIYGYTF | TGTGCCAGCAGTTACTCATCTATGGCAATCTATGGCTACACCTTC
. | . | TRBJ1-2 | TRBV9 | CASSVVGVGSNYGYTF | TGTGCCAGCAGCGTAGTCGGGGTAGGGTCTAACTATGGCTACACCTTC